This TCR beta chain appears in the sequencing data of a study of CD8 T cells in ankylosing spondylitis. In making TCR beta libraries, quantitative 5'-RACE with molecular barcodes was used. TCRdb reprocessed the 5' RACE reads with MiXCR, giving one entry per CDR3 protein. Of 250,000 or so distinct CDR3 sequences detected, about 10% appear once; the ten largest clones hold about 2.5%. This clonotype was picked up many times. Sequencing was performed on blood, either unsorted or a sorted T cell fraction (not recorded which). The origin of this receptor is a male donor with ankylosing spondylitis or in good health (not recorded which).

The CDR3 reads CSASNQYEQYF. CDR3 in DNA: TGCAGTGCTAGTAACCAGTACGAGCAGTACTTC. The rearrangement uses TRBV20-1 and TRBJ2-7; the D is unclear. The CDR3 extends over 11 amino acids. V was cut by 3 bases and J by 4 bases, with 7 bases left in between. The germline CDR1 and CDR2 sequences are DFQATT and SNEGSKA (reference sequence).